What follows are 30 T cell receptor beta chains derived from one specimen sequenced in a study of tumor-infiltrating lymphocytes in primary liver carcinoma. Extraction also yielded germline DNA, while blood RNA was obtained from unsorted whole blood. A primer in the constant region served to generate TCR beta cDNA from 450 to 600 ng of total RNA. Three-round nested multiplex PCR performed with slightly modified ARM-PCR produced the TCR beta libraries. Each of the first two PCR rounds ran approximately 11 cycles with TRBV1-TRBV30 forward and C-beta reverse primers. TCRdb re-called the multiplex PCR reads with MiXCR, one entry per CDR3 protein. The repertoire holds about 310,000 distinct CDR3 sequences, with around three fifths as singletons. Sample: peripheral blood. These receptors all stem from a man in his forties with primary liver carcinoma and hepatitis B virus infection.

Turning to this clonotype: Possible read error: a much larger clone is one base away. The chain joins TRBV6-6 to TRBJ2-2; unclear D gene. This CDR3 comprises 15 residues. Trimming pared 0 bases from V and 4 bases from J, leaving 9 bases between. Per the germline V gene, CDR1 is MNHNY and CDR2 is SVGAGI (reference sequence). The CDR3 DNA reads as TGTGCCAGCAGTTACTCGAGATGCTTCACCGGGGAGCTGTTTTTT. Its protein product is CASSYSRCFTGELFF.

With regard to this clonotype: A much larger clone lies a single base off, so this may be a read error. The chain recombines TRBV10-3 with TRBJ2-1, with 13 nucleotides matching TRBD2. Germline lookup yields CDR1 ENHRY and CDR2 SYGVKD. Germline trimming cut 10 bases from V and 8 bases from J; bases unmatched to any gene: 11. This CDR3 comprises 15 residues. The CDR3: CARLPGLAGRYEQFF. DNA for the CDR3: TGTGCCAGGCTACCGGGACTAGCGGGACGGTATGAGCAGTTCTTC.

V gene TRBV9 combines with J gene TRBJ2-7, with a possible D match to TRBD1 (7 bases). V gave up 3 bases and J gave up 6 bases, with 10 bases separating them. The CDR3 totals 12 residues. The germline gives CDR1 SGDLS, CDR2 YYNGEE. CDR3 sequence: CASSAQGGEQYF. CDR3 coding DNA: TGTGCCAGCAGCGCTCAGGGGGGCGAGCAGTACTTC.

On this clonotype itself: The conserved closing phenylalanine or tryptophan is absent in this CDR3, likely reflecting a read error. The V gene is TRBV28, the J gene TRBJ1-1; TRBD1 aligns across 9 bases. Germline-derived CDR1 and CDR2 are MDHEN and SYDVKM. There are 14 residues in the CDR3. Trimming took 7 bases from V and 8 from J; bases not matched to a gene: 11. The CDR3 is CASTLVRDRVEAFL. The CDR3 nucleotides are TGTGCCAGCACTCTAGTACGGGACAGGGTGGAAGCTTTCCTT.

As for this clonotype: This may come from a read error, since a much larger clone is one base off. CDR3 protein: CASSYLGARGTQYF. For the CDR3, the DNA is TGTGCCAGCAGTTACCTCGGGGCGAGGGGGACCCAGTACTTC. J is TRBJ2-5 and V is TRBV6-5; D may match TRBD1 or TRBD2 (5 bases each). This CDR3 region has 14 residues. Germline loops: CDR1 MNHEY, CDR2 SVGAGI. V was clipped by 2 bases and J by 7 bases, with 14 bases between them.

As for this clonotype: The junction does not match germline at one end; this may be a read error. J is TRBJ2-7 and V is TRBV6-5, with 9 positions matching TRBD2. Germline lookup yields CDR1 MNHEY and CDR2 SVGAGI. The CDR3 loop spans 16 amino acids. Written as DNA, the CDR3 is TGTGCCAGTAAAACTCTCCGGCGGGAGGGATCCTACAAGCAATACTTC. It codes for CASKTLRREGSYKQYF.

The chain is built from TRBV2 and TRBJ2-2; the D is unclear. The CDR3 is 12 residues long. Germline-derived CDR1 and CDR2 are SNHLY and FYNNEI. V was clipped by 4 bases and J by 7 bases, with 7 bases between them. The CDR3: CASSGVGGELFF. The CDR3 coding sequence is TGTGCCAGCAGTGGGGTGGGCGGGGAGCTGTTTTTT.

This clonotype was seen repeatedly, ten times or more. The V call is TRBV5-5, the J call TRBJ2-7; 8 bases match TRBD2. Trimming took 9 bases from V and 7 from J; bases not matched to a gene: 15. CDR1 and CDR2 from the germline V gene are SGHKS and YYEKEE (reference sequence). The CDR3 runs 14 residues. This CDR3 reads CATREGGRLREQYF. CDR3 sequence (DNA): TGTGCCACCCGGGAGGGAGGGCGCCTTCGGGAGCAGTACTTC.

This chain connects TRBV10-3 to TRBJ1-1, with 7 nucleotides matching TRBD1. CDR3 length: 14 amino acids. Germline loops: CDR1 ENHRY, CDR2 SYGVKD. V lost 4 bases, J lost 5 bases, and 7 bases stayed unmatched. For the CDR3, the DNA is TGTGCCATCAGTGGGTTCACAGGGGTAACTGAAGCTTTCTTT. It specifies CAISGFTGVTEAFF.

Worth noting for this clonotype: One end of the junction fails to match germline, which may point to a read error. This rearrangement joins TRBV5-1 to TRBJ2-3, with 9 bases lining up with TRBD2. CDR3 size: 14 residues. Germline CDR1 reads SGHRS; CDR2 reads YFSETQ. This CDR3 is CASRLAGEVDTQYF. CDR3 coding DNA: TGCGCCAGCCGCTTAGCGGGAGAGGTCGATACGCAGTATTTT.

A remark on this clonotype: A single base separates this from a much larger clone, so it may be a read error. The chain recombines TRBV10-3 with TRBJ2-1; the D is unclear. The CDR3 extends over 14 amino acids. Germline lookup yields CDR1 ENHRY and CDR2 SYGVKD. CDR3 amino acids: CAIRESSWGNEQFF. As DNA, the CDR3 is TGTGCCATCAGAGAGTCGAGTTGGGGTAATGAGCAGTTCTTC.

As concerns this clonotype: At one end, the junction sequence differs from germline, possibly due to a read error. The chain employs TRBV5-1 and TRBJ1-5, with TRBD1 matching over 7 bases. CDR1 is SGHRS and CDR2 is YFSETQ in the germline V gene. This CDR3 comprises 15 residues. CDR3 nucleotides: TGCGTCAGCAGTCGAACAGGGGAGGCAGGTCAGCCTCAGCATTTT. It specifies CVSSRTGEAGQPQHF.

The genes are TRBV4-3 and TRBJ2-6; 7 bases are a match to TRBD2. This CDR3 is built from 21 residues. Per germline, CDR1 LGHNA and CDR2 YSLEER. V trimming: 8 bases; J trimming: 0 bases; junction bases outside the gene matches: 22. CDR3: CASGLKILWGRVSSGANVLTF. Written as DNA, the CDR3 is TGCGCCAGCGGCCTGAAGATCCTCTGGGGGAGGGTGAGCTCTGGGGCCAACGTCCTGACTTTC.

Note on this clonotype: This may stem from a read error, because a much larger clone lies one nucleotide away. This chain connects TRBV6-1 to TRBJ1-2; D is ambiguous. Germline V CDR1 and CDR2: MNHNS, SASEGT. The CDR3 length is 13 residues. The CDR3 bases are TGTGGCAGCAGTGAACGAGGGCCTTATGGCTACACCTTC. This gives the protein CGSSERGPYGYTF.

This chain links TRBV4-3 with TRBJ2-2, with D perhaps matching TRBD1 or TRBD2 (5 bases each). CDR1 and CDR2 (germline): LGHNA, YSLEER. The CDR3 consists of 16 residues. The CDR3 loop reads CPSSQDPGRHTGELFF. The CDR3 region has the DNA TGCCCTAGCAGCCAAGACCCGGGACGGCACACCGGGGAGCTGTTTTTT.

This clonotype was observed once. V gene TRBV4-2 combines with J gene TRBJ1-2; 7 nucleotides match TRBD1. The CDR3 is 17 amino acids. Germline CDR1 is LGHNA and CDR2 is YNFKEQ. CDR3 residues: CVRSQGLDRQGLYGYTF. For the CDR3, the DNA is TGTGTCAGAAGCCAAGGTCTGGACAGGCAGGGTTTATATGGCTACACCTTC.

The chain links TRBV30 to TRBJ2-1, with 8 bases lining up with TRBD2. The J segment lost 6 bases and the V segment lost 3 bases, leaving 7 bases of the junction unmatched. This CDR3 comprises 14 residues. Germline CDR1 reads GTSNPN; CDR2 reads SVGIG (reference sequence). This CDR3 is CAWRLPGGGNEQFF. CDR3 nucleotide sequence: TGTGCCTGGAGGTTACCGGGAGGGGGCAATGAGCAGTTCTTC.

On this clonotype itself: A much larger clonotype is one base distant, so this may be a read error. The rearrangement uses TRBV12-3 or TRBV12-4 and TRBJ1-5; D remains unclear. CDR3 length: 13 amino acids. CDR3 protein: CASSLREYQPRHF. Here the CDR3 DNA reads TGTGCCAGCAGTTTACGGGAGTATCAGCCCCGGCATTTT.

The chain joins TRBV7-9 to TRBJ1-2; no reliable D call. CDR1 SEHNR and CDR2 FQNEAQ come from the germline V gene (reference sequence). The CDR3 sequence is 16 residues long. V was shortened by 1 base and J by 4 bases, with 16 bases between the two germline ends. The CDR3 sequence is CASSLGAPNSGYGYTF. The CDR3 region has the DNA TGTGCCAGCAGCTTAGGTGCCCCTAATAGCGGCTATGGCTACACCTTC. Complete variable domain (other parts from reference TRBV7-9 and TRBJ1-2): DTGVSQNPRHKITKRGQNVTFRCDPISEHNRLYWYRQTLGQGPEFLTYFQNEAQLEKSRLLSDRFSAERPKGSFSTLEIQRTEQGDSAMYLCASSLGAPNSGYGYTFGSGTRLTVV.

This clonotype was observed a single time. With a much larger clone just one base away, this may be a read error. The J gene is TRBJ2-6, the V gene TRBV6-2 or TRBV6-3, with D unresolved. The CDR3 length is 15 residues. The germline CDR1 and CDR2 sequences are MNHEY and SVGEGT. V lost 2 bases to trimming and J lost 2 bases, with 7 bases between them. CDR3 sequence (DNA): TGTGCCAGCAGTTACATACGCACTGGGGCCAACGTCCTGACTTTC. Translated: CASSYIRTGANVLTF.

The rearrangement links TRBV12-3 or TRBV12-4 to TRBJ2-3, with D perhaps being TRBD1 or TRBD2 (6 bases each). Deletions cut 3 bases from V and 6 bases from J, with 13 bases between. The CDR3 is 14 residues long. The CDR3: CASSFVGGLDTQYF. CDR3 nucleotide sequence: TGTGCCAGCAGTTTTGTGGGGGGCTTGGATACGCAGTATTTT.

This clonotype appeared many times. This sequence joins TRBV29-1 and TRBJ2-2, with 7 bases identical to TRBD1. With 6 bases clipped from V and 7 bases from J, the junction kept 8 bases outside the gene matches. Germline V lookup: CDR1 SQVTM, CDR2 ANQGSEA. The CDR3 runs 13 residues. The CDR3 sequence: CSVRGRGIGELFF. CDR3 nucleotides: TGCAGCGTCCGGGGCAGGGGGATCGGGGAGCTGTTTTTT.

Comment on this clonotype: This may stem from a read error, because a much larger clone lies one nucleotide away. The chain uses TRBV11-3 and TRBJ2-4, with D maybe TRBD1 (6 bases). Germline V gene data show CDR1 as SGHNT and CDR2 as YENEEA. V gave up 8 bases and J gave up 9 bases, with 17 bases separating them. The CDR3 has 13 amino acids. CDR3 amino acids: CASSSAGVGIQYF. The CDR3 DNA reads as TGTGCCAGCTCCTCCGCAGGGGTTGGCATTCAGTACTTC.

The chain combines TRBV28 with TRBJ2-1; 8 bases line up with TRBD2. CDR3 size: 15 residues. CDR1 is MDHEN, CDR2 SYDVKM, per germline. V dropped 2 bases and J dropped 9; count of bases not matched to a gene: 9. The CDR3 DNA follows: TGTGCCAGCAGTTTACGCAGGACTAGCCTAAGTGAGCAGTTCTTC. Its protein is CASSLRRTSLSEQFF.

This clonotype is a singleton in its sample. A read error may explain this, as a much larger clone is one base away. This chain uses TRBV4-3 with TRBJ2-1, with 8 bases lining up with TRBD2. The junction had 10 bases not matched to a gene; V was cut back by 4 bases and J by 5 bases. This CDR3 comprises 16 residues. Germline-derived CDR1 and CDR2 are LGHNA and YSLEER. The CDR3 reads CASSRKSGSLDNEQFF. In DNA, the CDR3 is TGCGCCAGCAGCCGGAAGAGCGGGAGTCTCGACAATGAGCAGTTCTTC.

In this sample, this clonotype turned up once. The chain carries TRBV29-1 and TRBJ2-4; 13 bases are a match to TRBD2. The V and J ends lost 3 bases and 0 bases, in that order; junction bases with no gene match: 5. CDR3 length equals 17 residues. CDR1 and CDR2 (germline): SQVTM, ANQGSEA. The CDR3 coding sequence is TGCAGCGTTGAGGAGACTAGCGGGGGGCTAGCCAAAAACATTCAGTACTTC. Translation: CSVEETSGGLAKNIQYF.

About this clonotype: A much larger clone sits a single nucleotide away, making a read error possible. This chain joins TRBV29-1 and TRBJ1-2, with D possibly TRBD1 on 5 matching bases. CDR1 and CDR2 (germline): SQVTM, ANQGSEA. The V end was cut by 5 bases, the J end by 2 bases, with 9 bases between. The length of the CDR3 is 12 residues. The CDR3, as DNA: TGCAGCGTTAAACAGGAAAACTATGGCTACACCTTC. This gives the protein CSVKQENYGYTF.

Comment on this clonotype: Given a much more abundant clone one base away, this may be a read error. This chain uses TRBV5-8 with TRBJ1-1; the D is unclear. CDR1 is SGHTS and CDR2 is YDEGEE in the germline V gene. V lost 7 bases to trimming and J lost 4 bases, with 8 bases between them. This CDR3 is built from 11 residues. The chain's CDR3 is CASWRPTEAFF. The CDR3 nucleotides read TGTGCCAGCTGGCGTCCCACTGAAGCTTTCTTT.

With regard to this clonotype: A much larger clone sits a single nucleotide away, making a read error possible. V is TRBV6-5 and J is TRBJ2-5, with 9 bases fitting TRBD2. CDR1 and CDR2 from the germline V gene are MNHEY and SVGAGI. The CDR3 covers 13 residues. CDR3 sequence (DNA): TGTACCAGCATAAAAGCGGGAGGAGAGACCCAGTACTTC. Residues: CTSIKAGGETQYF.

This clonotype was observed a few times. This chain joins TRBV30 and TRBJ1-5, with 8 bases lining up with TRBD1. CDR3 size: 14 residues. J lost 6 bases, V lost 2 bases, and 6 bases had no gene match. Germline lookup yields CDR1 GTSNPN and CDR2 SVGIG (reference sequence). CDR3 DNA: TGTGCCTGGAGTTTACAGGGGGGTGGTCAGCCCCAGCATTTT. This gives the protein CAWSLQGGGQPQHF.